The 7 T cell receptor beta chains below all came from one sample that was sequenced in a study of vaccination effects on CD4 cells after COVID-19. No antigen has been identified for these receptors. Antigen-specific CD4+ T cells were first expanded with viral peptide pools by the ViraFEST assay and only then sequenced. After roughly ten days in culture, the CD4+ T cells were isolated. Vaccinees lacked prior SARS-CoV-2 infection and tested negative for nucleocapsid antibodies. Assay used: immunoSEQ multiplex PCR; TCRdb lists only in-frame clones, some missing. Of tens of thousands of clones in the sample, about 65% were seen once. Source: CD4+ T cells from PBMCs cultured with HCoV-OC43 spike peptides, taken before COVID-19 vaccination. Subset noted: HCoV-OC43 spike overlapping peptide pool stimulation. The receptors here all came from a human donor who received a COVID-19 vaccine.

The CDR3 DNA sequence: TGTGCCAGCAGTGACTGGCAGGCGGGGGTGTACGTC. Protein product: CASSDWQAGVYV. This sequence joins TRBV6-4 and TRBJ2-7, with 7 bases aligning to TRBD2. The CDR3 is 12 amino acids. Germline V CDR1 and CDR2: MRHNA, SNTAGT. V was clipped by 1 base and J by 12 bases; unmatched bases: 6.

The CDR3 bases are TGCAGCGTTTTCCGACACGGAATCACTGAAGCTTTCTTT. Protein sequence: CSVFRHGITEAFF. The chain recombines TRBV29-1 with TRBJ1-1; D unresolved. V was cut by 5 bases and J by 4 bases, with 14 bases left in between. Germline lookup yields CDR1 SQVTM and CDR2 ANQGSEA. The CDR3 covers 13 residues.

This clone is a singleton in its sample. The chain carries TRBV5-1 and TRBJ2-5, with no clear D. This CDR3 has 13 residues. Germline V gene lookup returns CDR1 SGHRS and CDR2 YFSETQ. V was shortened by 0 bases and J by 1 base, with 4 bases between the two germline ends. The CDR3 region is CASSLGPQETQYF. DNA for the CDR3: TGCGCCAGCAGCTTGGGACCCCAAGAGACCCAGTACTTC.

This chain connects TRBV5-4 to TRBJ1-2, with unresolved D. Trimming left V 0 bases short and J 5 bases short, with 14 bases between. The CDR3 consists of 15 residues. The germline CDR1 and CDR2 sequences are SGHNT and YYREEE (reference sequence). The CDR3 nucleotides read TGTGCCAGCAGCTTGGATCAGGAAGCAAAATATGGCTACACCTTC. As protein: CASSLDQEAKYGYTF.

The chain employs TRBV2 and TRBJ2-3; 8 positions match TRBD2. Germline CDR1 reads SNHLY; CDR2 reads FYNNEI. The CDR3 spans 14 residues. V lost 8 bases, J lost 2 bases, and 6 bases stayed unmatched. CDR3 coding DNA: TGTGCCAGCGCGGGTAGCGGGGACACAGATACGCAGTATTTT. It is translated as CASAGSGDTDTQYF.

This rearrangement joins TRBV24-1 to TRBJ1-2; the D is unclear. Germline V CDR1 and CDR2: KGHDR, SFDVKD. The CDR3 is 14 amino acids. Deletions cut 3 bases from V and 2 bases from J, with 9 bases between. CDR3 sequence: CATSDAGRNYGYTF. As DNA, the CDR3 is TGTGCCACCAGTGATGCCGGACGAAACTATGGCTACACCTTC.

With respect to this clone: Different DNA sequences within this sample yield the same CDR3. V is TRBV6-5 and J is TRBJ1-2; a possible D gene is TRBD1 (5 bases). This CDR3 region has 14 residues. Germline V gives CDR1 MNHEY, CDR2 SVGAGI. Trimming removed 4 bases from V and 4 bases from J, with 13 bases in between. The CDR3 loop is CASSSRGRGYGYTF. As DNA, the CDR3 is TGTGCCAGCAGTTCACGGGGAAGGGGCTATGGCTACACCTTC.